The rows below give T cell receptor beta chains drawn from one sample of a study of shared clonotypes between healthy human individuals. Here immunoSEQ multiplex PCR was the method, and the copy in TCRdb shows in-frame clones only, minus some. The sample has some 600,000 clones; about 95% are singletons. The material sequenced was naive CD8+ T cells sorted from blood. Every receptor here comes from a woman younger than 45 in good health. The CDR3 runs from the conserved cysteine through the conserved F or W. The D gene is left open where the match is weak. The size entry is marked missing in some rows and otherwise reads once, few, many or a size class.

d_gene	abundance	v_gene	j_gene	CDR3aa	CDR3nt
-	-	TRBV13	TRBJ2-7	CASSLELAVYEQYF	TGTGCCAGCAGCTTAGAATTAGCGGTCTACGAGCAGTACTTC
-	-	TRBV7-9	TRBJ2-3	CASSEGLYTQYF	TGTGCCAGCAGCGAGGGGTTGTATACGCAGTATTTT
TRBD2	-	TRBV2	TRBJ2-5	CASSGTSGVETQYF	TGTGCCAGCAGCGGGACTAGCGGGGTAGAGACCCAGTACTTC
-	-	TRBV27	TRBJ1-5	CASSFSGNQPQHF	TGTGCCAGCAGTTTCTCAGGAAATCAGCCCCAGCATTTT
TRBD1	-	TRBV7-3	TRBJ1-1	CASSSTTKNYRGRGGTEAFF	TGTGCCAGCAGCTCAACGACGAAAAATTACAGGGGGCGGGGTGGCACTGAAGCTTTCTTT
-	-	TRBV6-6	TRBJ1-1	CASSYSNLGEAFF	TGTGCCAGCAGTTACTCGAACTTAGGCGAAGCTTTCTTT
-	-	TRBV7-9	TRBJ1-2	CASSPSGGRRYGYTF	TGTGCCAGCAGCCCTTCCGGGGGGCGCCGGTATGGCTACACCTTC
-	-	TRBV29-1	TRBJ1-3	CSGLLPNSGNTIYF	TGCAGCGGGCTACTCCCGAATTCTGGAAACACCATATATTTT
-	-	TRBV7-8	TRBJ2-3	CASSGRRGSDTQYF	TGTGCCAGCAGCGGGCGGAGGGGTTCGGATACGCAGTATTTT
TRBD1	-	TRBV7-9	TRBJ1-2	CASSTGGAGVNYGYTF	TGTGCCAGCAGCACAGGGGGCGCGGGGGTGAACTATGGCTACACCTTC
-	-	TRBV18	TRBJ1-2	CASSPPKESTNYGYTF	TGTGCCAGCTCACCACCGAAGGAGTCAACAAACTATGGCTACACCTTC
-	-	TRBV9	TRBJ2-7	CASSVWSGEQYF	TGTGCCAGCAGCGTTTGGAGCGGGGAGCAGTACTTC
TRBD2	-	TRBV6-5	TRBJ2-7	CASRYDGTSTHEQYF	TGTGCCAGCAGGTACGACGGGACTAGCACGCACGAGCAGTACTTC
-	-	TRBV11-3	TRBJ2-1	CASSITLSGYNEQFF	TGTGCCAGCAGCATTACCCTGAGTGGCTACAATGAGCAGTTCTTC
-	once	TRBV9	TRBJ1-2	CASSVGGGINYGYTF	TGTGCCAGCAGCGTAGGTGGGGGGATCAACTATGGCTACACCTTC
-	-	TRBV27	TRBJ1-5	CASSLSSVYSNQPQHF	TGTGCCAGCAGTTTATCGTCGGTGTATAGCAATCAGCCCCAGCATTTT
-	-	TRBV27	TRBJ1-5	CASSLRDSNQPQHF	TGTGCCAGCAGTTTGCGGGATAGCAATCAGCCCCAGCATTTT
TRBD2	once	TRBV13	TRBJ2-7	CASSAGLAGTYEQYF	TGTGCCAGCAGCGCGGGACTAGCCGGCACCTACGAGCAGTACTTC
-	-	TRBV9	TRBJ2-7	CASSVGEALADGYEQYF	TGTGCCAGCAGCGTAGGGGAGGCGCTAGCAGATGGCTACGAGCAGTACTTC
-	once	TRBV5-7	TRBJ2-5	CASSPELVETQYF	TGTGCCAGCAGCCCGGAACTAGTAGAGACCCAGTACTTC
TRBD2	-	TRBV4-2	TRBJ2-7	CASSQEETSGAYEQYF	TGTGCCAGCAGCCAAGAAGAGACTAGCGGGGCCTACGAGCAGTACTTC
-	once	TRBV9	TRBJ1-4	CASSVEGSTNEKLFF	TGTGCCAGCAGCGTAGAAGGGTCAACTAATGAAAAACTGTTTTTT
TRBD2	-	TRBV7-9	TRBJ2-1	CASSDLAGGYNEQFF	TGTGCCAGCAGCGATCTAGCGGGAGGTTACAATGAGCAGTTCTTC